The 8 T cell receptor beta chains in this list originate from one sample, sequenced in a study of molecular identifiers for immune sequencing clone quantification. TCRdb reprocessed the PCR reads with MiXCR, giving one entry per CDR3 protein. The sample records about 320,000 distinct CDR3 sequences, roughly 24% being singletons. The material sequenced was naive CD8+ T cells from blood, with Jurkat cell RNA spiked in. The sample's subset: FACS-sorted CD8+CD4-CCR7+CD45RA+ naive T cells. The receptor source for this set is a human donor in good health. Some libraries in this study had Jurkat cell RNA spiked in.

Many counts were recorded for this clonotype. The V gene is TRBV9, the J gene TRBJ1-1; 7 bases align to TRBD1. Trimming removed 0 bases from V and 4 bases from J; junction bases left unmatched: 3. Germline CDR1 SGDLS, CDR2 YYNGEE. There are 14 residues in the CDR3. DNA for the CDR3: TGTGCCAGCAGCGTAGAAGGGGGCGGCACTGAAGCTTTCTTT. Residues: CASSVEGGGTEAFF.

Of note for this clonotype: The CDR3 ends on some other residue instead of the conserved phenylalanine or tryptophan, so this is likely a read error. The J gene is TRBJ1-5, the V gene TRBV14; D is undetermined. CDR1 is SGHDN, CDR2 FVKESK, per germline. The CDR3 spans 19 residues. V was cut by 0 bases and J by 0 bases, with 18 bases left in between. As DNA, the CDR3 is TGTGCCAGCAGCCAAGACGGCACTGCGAGTTCTGATAGCAATCAGCCCCAGCATCTT. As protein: CASSQDGTASSDSNQPQHL.

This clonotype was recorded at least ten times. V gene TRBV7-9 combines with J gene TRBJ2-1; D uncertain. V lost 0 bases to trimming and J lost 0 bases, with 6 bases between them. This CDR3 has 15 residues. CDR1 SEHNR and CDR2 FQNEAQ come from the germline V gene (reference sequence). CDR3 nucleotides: TGTGCCAGCAGCTTAGCCCTCACCTCCTACAATGAGCAGTTCTTC. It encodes CASSLALTSYNEQFF.

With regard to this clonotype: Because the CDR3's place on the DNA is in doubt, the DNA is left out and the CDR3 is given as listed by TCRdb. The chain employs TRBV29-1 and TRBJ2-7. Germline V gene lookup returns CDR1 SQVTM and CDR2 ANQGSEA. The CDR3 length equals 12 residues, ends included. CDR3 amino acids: CSVALGIYAPSF.

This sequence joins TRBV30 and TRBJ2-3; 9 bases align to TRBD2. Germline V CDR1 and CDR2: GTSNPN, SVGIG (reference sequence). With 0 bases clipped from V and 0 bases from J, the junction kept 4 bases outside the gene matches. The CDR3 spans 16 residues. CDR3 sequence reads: CAWSVGLAGSTDTQYF. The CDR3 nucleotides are TGTGCCTGGAGTGTAGGGCTAGCGGGGAGCACAGATACGCAGTATTTT.

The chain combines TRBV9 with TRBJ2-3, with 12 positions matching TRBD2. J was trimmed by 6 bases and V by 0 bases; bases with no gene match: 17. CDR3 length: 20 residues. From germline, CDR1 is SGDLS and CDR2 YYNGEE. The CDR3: CASSVATLAGGFKGADTQYF. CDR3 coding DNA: TGTGCCAGCAGCGTAGCAACACTAGCGGGGGGTTTCAAGGGCGCCGATACGCAGTATTTT.

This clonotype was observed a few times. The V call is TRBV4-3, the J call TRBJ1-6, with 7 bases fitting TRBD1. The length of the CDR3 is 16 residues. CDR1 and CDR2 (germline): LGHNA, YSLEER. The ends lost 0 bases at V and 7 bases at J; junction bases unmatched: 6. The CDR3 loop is CASSQDWTGMNSPLHF. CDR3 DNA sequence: TGCGCCAGCAGCCAAGATTGGACAGGAATGAATTCACCCCTCCACTTT.

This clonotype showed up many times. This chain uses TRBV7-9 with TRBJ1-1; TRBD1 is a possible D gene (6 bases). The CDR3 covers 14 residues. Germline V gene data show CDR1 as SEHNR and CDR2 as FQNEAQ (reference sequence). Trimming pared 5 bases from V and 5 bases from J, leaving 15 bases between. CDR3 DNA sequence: TGTGCCAGCAGCCCTTTACAGGGTTGGACTGAAGCTTTCTTT. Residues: CASSPLQGWTEAFF.